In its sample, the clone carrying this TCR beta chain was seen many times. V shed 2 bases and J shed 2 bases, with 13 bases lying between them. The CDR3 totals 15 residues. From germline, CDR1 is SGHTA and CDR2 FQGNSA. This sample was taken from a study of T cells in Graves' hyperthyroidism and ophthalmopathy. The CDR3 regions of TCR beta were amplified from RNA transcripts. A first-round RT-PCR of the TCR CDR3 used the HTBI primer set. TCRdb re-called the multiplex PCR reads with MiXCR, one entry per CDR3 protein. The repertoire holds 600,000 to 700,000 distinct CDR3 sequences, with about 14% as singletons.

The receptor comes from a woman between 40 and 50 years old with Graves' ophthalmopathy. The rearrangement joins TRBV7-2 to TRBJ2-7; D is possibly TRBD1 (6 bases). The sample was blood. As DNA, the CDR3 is TGTGCCAGCAGCTTAAAACAGGGATATACCTACGAGCAGTACTTC. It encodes CASSLKQGYTYEQYF.